This TCR beta chain is from a study of blood T cell repertoires in COVID-19. Study-wide context: Both acute and convalescent COVID-19 samples were obtained from the United States, Italy and Spain.

The protocol was immunoSEQ multiplex PCR, while the TCRdb copy is restricted to in-frame clones and leaves out a portion. The profile shows some 94,000 clones, 84% of them singletons. Trimming cost V 4 bases and J 4 bases; bases outside gene matches: 2. The CDR3 has 15 residues. Per germline, CDR1 SNHLY and CDR2 FYNNEI. This clone was observed a handful of times. This TCR was recovered from a man in his 70s with active or convalescent COVID-19. The sequenced sample was peripheral blood. The chain uses TRBV2 and TRBJ2-1, with 12 bases lining up with TRBD2. CDR3 protein: CASSGGLAGYNEQFF. As DNA, the CDR3 is TGTGCCAGCAGTGGCGGACTAGCGGGATACAATGAGCAGTTCTTC.